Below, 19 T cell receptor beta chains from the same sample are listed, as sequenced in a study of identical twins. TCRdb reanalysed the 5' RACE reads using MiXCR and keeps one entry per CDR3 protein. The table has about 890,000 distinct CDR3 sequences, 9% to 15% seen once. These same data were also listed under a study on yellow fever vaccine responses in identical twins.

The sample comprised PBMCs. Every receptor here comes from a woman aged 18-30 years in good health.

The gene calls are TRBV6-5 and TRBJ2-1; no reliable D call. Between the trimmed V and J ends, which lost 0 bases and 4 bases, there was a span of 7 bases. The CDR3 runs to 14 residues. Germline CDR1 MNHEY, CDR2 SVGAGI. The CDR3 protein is CASSYSPEYNEQFF. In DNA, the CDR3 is TGTGCCAGCAGTTACTCCCCAGAGTACAATGAGCAGTTCTTC.

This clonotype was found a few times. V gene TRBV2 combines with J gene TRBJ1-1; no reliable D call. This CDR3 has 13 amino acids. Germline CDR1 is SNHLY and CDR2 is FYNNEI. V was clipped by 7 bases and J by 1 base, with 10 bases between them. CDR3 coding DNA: TGTGCCAGCACCAACCTGGAGAACACTGAAGCTTTCTTT. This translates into CASTNLENTEAFF.

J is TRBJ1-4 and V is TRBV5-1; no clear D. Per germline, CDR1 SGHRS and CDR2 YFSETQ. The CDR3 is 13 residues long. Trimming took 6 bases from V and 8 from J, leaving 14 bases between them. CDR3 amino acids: CASTDGVREKLFF. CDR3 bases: TGCGCCAGCACAGACGGAGTCCGGGAAAAACTGTTTTTT.

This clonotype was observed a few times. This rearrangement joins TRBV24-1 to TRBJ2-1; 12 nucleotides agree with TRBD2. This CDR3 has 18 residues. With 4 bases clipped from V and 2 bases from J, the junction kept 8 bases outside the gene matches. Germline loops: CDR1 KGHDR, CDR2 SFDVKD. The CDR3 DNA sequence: TGTGCCACCAGTGACCGCCGACTAGCGGGAGAGGCCTACAATGAGCAGTTCTTC. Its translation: CATSDRRLAGEAYNEQFF.

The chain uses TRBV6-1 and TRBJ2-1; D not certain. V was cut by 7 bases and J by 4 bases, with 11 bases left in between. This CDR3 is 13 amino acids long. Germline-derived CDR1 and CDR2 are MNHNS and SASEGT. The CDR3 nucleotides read TGTGCCAGCACCCCCTCCTATTACAATGAGCAGTTCTTC. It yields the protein CASTPSYYNEQFF.

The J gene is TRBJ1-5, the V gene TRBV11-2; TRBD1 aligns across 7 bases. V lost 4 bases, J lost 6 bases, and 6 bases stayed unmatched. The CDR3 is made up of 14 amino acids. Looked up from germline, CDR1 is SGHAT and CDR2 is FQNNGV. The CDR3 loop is CASSSGQAPQPQHF. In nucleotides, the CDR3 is TGTGCCAGCAGCTCCGGACAGGCACCTCAGCCCCAGCATTTT.

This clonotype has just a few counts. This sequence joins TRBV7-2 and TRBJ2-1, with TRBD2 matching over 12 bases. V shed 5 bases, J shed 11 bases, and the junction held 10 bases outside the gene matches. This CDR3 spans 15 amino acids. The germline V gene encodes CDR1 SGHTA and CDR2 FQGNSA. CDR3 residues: CASSPAPTSGSKQFF. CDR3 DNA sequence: TGTGCCAGCAGCCCAGCCCCGACTAGCGGGAGTAAGCAGTTCTTC. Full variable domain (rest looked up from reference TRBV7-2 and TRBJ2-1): GAGVSQSPSNKVTEKGKDVELRCDPISGHTALYWYRQSLGQGLEFLIYFQGNSAPDKSGLPSDRFSAERTGGSVSTLTIQRTQQEDSAVYLCASSPAPTSGSKQFFGPGTRLTVL.

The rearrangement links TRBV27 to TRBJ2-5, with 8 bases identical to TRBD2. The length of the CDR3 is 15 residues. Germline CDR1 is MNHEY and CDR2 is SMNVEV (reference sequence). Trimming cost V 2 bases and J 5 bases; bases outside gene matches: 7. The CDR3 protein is CASSLSGGGWETQYF. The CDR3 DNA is TGTGCCAGCAGTTTAAGCGGGGGAGGCTGGGAGACCCAGTACTTC.

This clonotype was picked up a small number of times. CDR3 coding DNA: TGTGCCAGTTCACCGGGACCCAGACATTACCCCGGGGAGCTGTTTTTT. It yields the protein CASSPGPRHYPGELFF. The chain joins TRBV19 to TRBJ2-2; D tentatively fits TRBD1 or TRBD2 (5 bases each). The CDR3 runs 16 residues. Germline lookup yields CDR1 LNHDA and CDR2 SQIVND (reference sequence). Trimming took off 8 bases at V and 6 bases at J, with 22 bases between the two ends.

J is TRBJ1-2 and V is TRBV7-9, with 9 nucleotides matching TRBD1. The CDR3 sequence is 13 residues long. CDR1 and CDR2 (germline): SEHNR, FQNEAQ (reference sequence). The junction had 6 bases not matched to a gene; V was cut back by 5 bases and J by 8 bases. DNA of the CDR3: TGTGCCAGCAGCCCGACAGGGGGGAACGGCTACACCTTC. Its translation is CASSPTGGNGYTF.

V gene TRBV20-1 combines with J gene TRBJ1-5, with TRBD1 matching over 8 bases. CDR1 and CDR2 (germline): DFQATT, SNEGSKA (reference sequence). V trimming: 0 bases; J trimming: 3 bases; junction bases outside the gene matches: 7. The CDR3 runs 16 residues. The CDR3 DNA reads TGCAGTGCTAGAGATGCCAGGACAGGGAACAATCAGCCCCAGCATTTT. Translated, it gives CSARDARTGNNQPQHF.

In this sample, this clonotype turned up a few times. The CDR3 sequence is CASSPQGANYGYTF. The CDR3 nucleotides are TGTGCCAGCTCACCACAAGGCGCTAACTATGGCTACACCTTC. The V call is TRBV18, the J call TRBJ1-2; D is uncertain. Germline CDR1 reads KGHSH; CDR2 reads LQKENI. The length of the CDR3 is 14 residues. V gave up 1 base and J gave up 0 bases, with 6 bases separating them.

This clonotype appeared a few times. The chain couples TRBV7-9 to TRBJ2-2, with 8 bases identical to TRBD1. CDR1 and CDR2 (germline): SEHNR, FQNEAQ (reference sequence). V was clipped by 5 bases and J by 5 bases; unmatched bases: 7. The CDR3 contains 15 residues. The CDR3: CASSPTGVRTGELFF. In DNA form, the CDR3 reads TGTGCCAGCAGCCCGACAGGGGTTCGAACCGGGGAGCTGTTTTTT.

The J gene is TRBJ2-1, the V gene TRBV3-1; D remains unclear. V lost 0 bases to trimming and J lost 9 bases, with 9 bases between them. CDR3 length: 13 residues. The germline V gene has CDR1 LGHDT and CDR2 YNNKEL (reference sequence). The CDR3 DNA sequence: TGTGCCAGCAGCCAAGATATGGTACGTGAGCAGTTCTTC. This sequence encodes CASSQDMVREQFF.

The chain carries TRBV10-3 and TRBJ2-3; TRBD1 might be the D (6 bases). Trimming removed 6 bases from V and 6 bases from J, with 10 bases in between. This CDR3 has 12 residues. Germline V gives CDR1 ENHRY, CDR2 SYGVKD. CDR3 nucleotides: TGTGCCATCAGGGACAGTCCGGATACGCAGTATTTT. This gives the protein CAIRDSPDTQYF.

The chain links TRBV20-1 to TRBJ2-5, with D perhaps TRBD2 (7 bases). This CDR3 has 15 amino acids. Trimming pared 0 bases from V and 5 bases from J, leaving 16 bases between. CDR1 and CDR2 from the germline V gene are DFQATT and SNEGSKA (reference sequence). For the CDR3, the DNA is TGCAGTGCTAGAGAAAATTGGGGGGGCGGGGAGACCCAGTACTTC. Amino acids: CSARENWGGGETQYF.

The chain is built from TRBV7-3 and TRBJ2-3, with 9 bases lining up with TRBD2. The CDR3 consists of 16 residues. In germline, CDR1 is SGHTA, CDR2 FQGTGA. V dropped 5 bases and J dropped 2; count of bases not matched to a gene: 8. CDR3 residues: CASSLRRLAATDTQYF. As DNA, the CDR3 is TGTGCCAGCAGCCTAAGGCGACTAGCGGCCACAGATACGCAGTATTTT.

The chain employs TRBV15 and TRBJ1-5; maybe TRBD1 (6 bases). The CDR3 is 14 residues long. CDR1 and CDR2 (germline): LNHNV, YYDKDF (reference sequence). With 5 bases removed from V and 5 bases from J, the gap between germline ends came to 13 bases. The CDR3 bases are TGTGCCACCAGCGGGGGGACACACGATCAGCCCCAGCATTTT. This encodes CATSGGTHDQPQHF.

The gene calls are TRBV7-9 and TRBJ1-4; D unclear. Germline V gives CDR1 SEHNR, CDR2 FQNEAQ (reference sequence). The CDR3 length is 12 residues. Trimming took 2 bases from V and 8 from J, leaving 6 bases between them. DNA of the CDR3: TGTGCCAGCAGCTTAAACTCCGAAAAACTGTTTTTT. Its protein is CASSLNSEKLFF.